The rows below give T cell receptor beta chains drawn from one sample of a study of low-dose radiotherapy and immunotherapy resistance in tumors. TCRdb re-analysed the reads in MiXCR, keeping a single row per CDR3 protein. The repertoire includes more than 50,000 distinct CDR3 sequences, under 30% of them detected once, and roughly 6.7% sits in the top ten. The source was PBMCs, collected after low-dose radiotherapy plus immunotherapy. The receptor set was obtained from a male donor with prostate cancer. Each CDR3 is given with its conserved first and last residue. Fields, in order: CDR3 length, D gene, clone size, V gene, J gene, CDR3 protein, CDR3 DNA. D genes are given only for firm matches. Clone size is given for some rows only: seen once, a few or many times, or a class if the clone is expanded.

11	TRBD1	many	TRBV29-1	TRBJ2-1	CSVEDRQGVFF	TGCAGCGTTGAAGATCGGCAGGGGGTGTTCTTC
13	NA	many	TRBV5-1	TRBJ1-1	CASTAGGRFEAFF	TGCGCCAGCACGGCCGGAGGAAGGTTTGAAGCTTTCTTT
15	NA	NA	TRBV6-5	TRBJ2-3	CPSRSGAGNTDTQYF	TGTCCCAGCAGGTCAGGGGCCGGGAACACAGATACGCAGTATTTC
14	TRBD1	many	TRBV5-1	TRBJ1-5	CASSLLRGDQPQHF	TGTGCCAGCAGCTTGCTCAGGGGGGACCAGCCCCAGCATTTT
17	NA	many	TRBV5-1	TRBJ2-2	CASSLAGPTLGTGELFF	TGCGCCAGCAGCTTGGCCGGGCCCACACTGGGGACCGGGGAGCTGTTTTTT
17	TRBD2	once	TRBV6-4	TRBJ2-7	CASSPGLTSGGAYEQYF	TGTGCCAGCAGCCCCGGCTTGACTAGCGGGGGGGCCTACGAGCAGTACTTC
14	TRBD1	medium-sized	TRBV29-1	TRBJ1-2	CSVEAFAGTGGYTF	TGCAGCGTTGAAGCATTCGCAGGGACAGGTGGCTACACCTTC
16	NA	NA	TRBV10-2	TRBJ1-1	CASSETLRGGYTEAFF	TGCGCCAGCAGTGAGACCCTAAGGGGAGGGTACACTGAAGCTTTCTTT
15	TRBD2	many	TRBV7-8	TRBJ2-3	CASRPTSGVSDTQYF	TGTGCCAGCAGGCCTACTAGCGGGGTTTCAGATACGCAGTATTTT
16	TRBD2	many	TRBV5-4	TRBJ2-7	CASSQGLAGARYEQYF	TGTGCCAGCAGCCAAGGACTAGCGGGAGCGAGGTACGAGCAGTACTTC
15	TRBD1	NA	TRBV28	TRBJ2-7	CASSPEAGGPYEQYF	TGTGCCAGCAGTCCTGAGGCAGGGGGACCCTACGAGCAGTACTTC
13	TRBD2	once	TRBV2	TRBJ2-7	CASFGSGGREQYF	TGTGCCAGTTTTGGGAGCGGGGGTCGCGAGCAGTACTTC
14	NA	many	TRBV28	TRBJ1-3	CASSLTDSGNTIYF	TGTGCCAGCAGTTTAACAGACTCTGGAAACACCATATATTTT
16	TRBD2	NA	TRBV10-3	TRBJ2-3	CAIRKDKAGSTDTQYF	TGTGCCATCAGGAAAGACAAAGCGGGAAGCACAGATACGCAGTATTTT
16	NA	many	TRBV19	TRBJ1-4	CASTRSPTAGNEKLFF	TGTGCCAGTACCCGATCGCCGACTGCCGGGAATGAAAAACTGTTTTTT
16	TRBD1	many	TRBV6-2/TRBV6-3	TRBJ1-1	CASSSGQGIGESQAFF	TGTGCCAGCAGTTCAGGACAGGGGATAGGTGAGAGTCAAGCTTTCTTT
14	NA	NA	TRBV4-1	TRBJ2-3	CASSQVLGVDTQYF	TGCGCCAGCAGCCAAGTTCTGGGCGTGGATACGCAGTATTTT
16	TRBD2	many	TRBV18	TRBJ2-1	CASSSASGGAVGEQFF	TGTGCCAGCTCGTCAGCTAGCGGGGGGGCCGTTGGTGAGCAGTTCTTC
16	NA	many	TRBV20-1	TRBJ2-2	CSARDGQRANTGELFF	TGCAGTGCTAGAGACGGACAGAGGGCGAACACCGGGGAGCTGTTTTTT
17	NA	many	TRBV6-2/TRBV6-3	TRBJ2-6	CASRPGRIPSGANVLTF	TGTGCCAGCAGGCCGGGACGGATACCCTCTGGGGCCAACGTCCTGACTTTC
15	TRBD1	many	TRBV5-1	TRBJ2-7	CASRTGRLLAGEQYF	TGCGCCAGTAGGACAGGGAGACTACTGGCGGGCGAGCAGTACTTC
14	NA	many	TRBV28	TRBJ1-5	CASTSNVLNQPQHF	TGTGCCAGCACCTCAAATGTTCTCAATCAGCCCCAGCATTTT
15	TRBD2	many	TRBV5-1	TRBJ2-1	CASSLERGVYNEQFF	TGCGCCAGCAGCCTAGAGCGGGGGGTATACAATGAGCAGTTCTTC
14	TRBD1	NA	TRBV11-2	TRBJ2-3	CAIRAGTGVDTQYF	TGTGCCATCAGAGCCGGGACAGGGGTCGATACGCAGTATTTT
15	TRBD1	many	TRBV10-3	TRBJ1-5	CAISGGQGFGQPQHF	TGTGCCATCAGTGGGGGACAGGGGTTTGGGCAGCCCCAGCATTTT
14	NA	NA	TRBV2	TRBJ1-6	CASSDQGGGPPLHF	TGTGCCAGCAGTGACCAGGGCGGCGGGCCACCCCTCCACTTT
15	NA	many	TRBV4-1	TRBJ2-7	CASSQGWSGPYEQYF	TGCGCCAGCAGCCAAGGATGGTCGGGGCCATACGAGCAGTACTTC